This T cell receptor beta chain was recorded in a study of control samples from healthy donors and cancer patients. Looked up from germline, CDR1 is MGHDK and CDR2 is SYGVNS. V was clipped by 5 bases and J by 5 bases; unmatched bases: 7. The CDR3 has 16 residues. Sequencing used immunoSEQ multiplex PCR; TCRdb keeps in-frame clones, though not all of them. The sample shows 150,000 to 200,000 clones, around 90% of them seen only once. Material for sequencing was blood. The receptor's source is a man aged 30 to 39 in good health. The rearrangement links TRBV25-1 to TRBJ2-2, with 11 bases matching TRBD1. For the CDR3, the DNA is TGTGCCAGCAGTCATCCCCGGGACAGGGGGACCGGGGAGCTGTTTTTT. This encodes CASSHPRDRGTGELFF.